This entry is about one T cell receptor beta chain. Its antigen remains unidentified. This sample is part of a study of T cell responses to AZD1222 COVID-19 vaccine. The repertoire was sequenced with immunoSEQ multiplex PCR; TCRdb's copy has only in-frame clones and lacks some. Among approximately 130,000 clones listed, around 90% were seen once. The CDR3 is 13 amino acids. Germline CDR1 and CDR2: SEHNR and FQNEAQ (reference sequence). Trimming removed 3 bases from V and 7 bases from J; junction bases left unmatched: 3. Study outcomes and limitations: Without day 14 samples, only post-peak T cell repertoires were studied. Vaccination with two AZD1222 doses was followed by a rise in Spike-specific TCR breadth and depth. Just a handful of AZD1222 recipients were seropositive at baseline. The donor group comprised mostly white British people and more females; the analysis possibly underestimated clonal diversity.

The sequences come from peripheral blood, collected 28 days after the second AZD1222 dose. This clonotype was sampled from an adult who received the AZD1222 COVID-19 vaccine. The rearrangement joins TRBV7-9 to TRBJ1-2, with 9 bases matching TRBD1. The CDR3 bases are TGTGCCAGCAGCTTGTACAGGGGGCTTGGCTACACCTTC. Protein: CASSLYRGLGYTF.